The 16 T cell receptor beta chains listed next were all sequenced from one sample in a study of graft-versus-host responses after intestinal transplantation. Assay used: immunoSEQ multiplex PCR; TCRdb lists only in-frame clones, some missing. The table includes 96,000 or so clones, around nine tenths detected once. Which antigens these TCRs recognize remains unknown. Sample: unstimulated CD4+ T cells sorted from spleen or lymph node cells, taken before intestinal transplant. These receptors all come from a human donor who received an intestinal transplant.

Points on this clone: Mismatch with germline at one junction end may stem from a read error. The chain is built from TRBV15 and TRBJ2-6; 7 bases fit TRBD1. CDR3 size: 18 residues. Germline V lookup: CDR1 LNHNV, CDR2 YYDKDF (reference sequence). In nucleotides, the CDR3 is TGTGCCACCAGCCGAGATCGGGACAGCCACTCTGGGGCCAACGTCCTGACTTTC. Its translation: CATSRDRDSHSGANVLTF. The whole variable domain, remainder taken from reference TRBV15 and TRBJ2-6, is DAMVIQNPRYQVTQFGKPVTLSCSQTLNHNVMYWYQQKSSQAPKLLFHYYDKDFNNEADTPDNFQSRRPNTSFCFLDIRSPGLGDTAMYLCATSRDRDSHSGANVLTFGAGSRLTVL.

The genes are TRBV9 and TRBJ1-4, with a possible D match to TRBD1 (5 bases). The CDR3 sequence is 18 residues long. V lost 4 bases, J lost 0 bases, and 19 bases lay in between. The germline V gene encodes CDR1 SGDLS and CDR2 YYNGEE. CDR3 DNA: TGTGCCAGCAGCCCACTGGGAATGGGGCCTGCAACTAATGAAAAACTGTTTTTT. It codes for CASSPLGMGPATNEKLFF. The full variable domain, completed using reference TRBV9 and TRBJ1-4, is DSGVTQTPKHLITATGQRVTLRCSPRSGDLSVYWYQQSLDQGLQFLIQYYNGEERAKGNILERFSAQQFPDLHSELNLSSLELGDSALYFCASSPLGMGPATNEKLFFGSGTQLSVL.

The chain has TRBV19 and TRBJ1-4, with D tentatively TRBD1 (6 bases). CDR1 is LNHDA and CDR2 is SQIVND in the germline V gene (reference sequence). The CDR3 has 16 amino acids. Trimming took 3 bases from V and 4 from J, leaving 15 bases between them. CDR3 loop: CASSIPRGTSNEKLFF. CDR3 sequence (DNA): TGTGCCAGTAGTATCCCGAGAGGGACAAGTAATGAAAAACTGTTTTTT.

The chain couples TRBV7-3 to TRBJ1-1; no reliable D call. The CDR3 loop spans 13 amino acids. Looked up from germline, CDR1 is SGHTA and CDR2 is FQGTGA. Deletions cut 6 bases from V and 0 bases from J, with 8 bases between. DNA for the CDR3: TGTGCCAGCAGGGTTAGCATGAACACTGAAGCTTTCTTT. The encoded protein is CASRVSMNTEAFF.

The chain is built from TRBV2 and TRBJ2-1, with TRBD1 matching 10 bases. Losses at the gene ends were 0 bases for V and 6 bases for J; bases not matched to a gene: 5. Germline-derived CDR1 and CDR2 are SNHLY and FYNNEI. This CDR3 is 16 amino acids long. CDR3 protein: CASSEAGTGVGNEQFF. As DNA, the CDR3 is TGTGCCAGCAGTGAAGCGGGGACAGGGGTTGGCAATGAGCAGTTCTTC.

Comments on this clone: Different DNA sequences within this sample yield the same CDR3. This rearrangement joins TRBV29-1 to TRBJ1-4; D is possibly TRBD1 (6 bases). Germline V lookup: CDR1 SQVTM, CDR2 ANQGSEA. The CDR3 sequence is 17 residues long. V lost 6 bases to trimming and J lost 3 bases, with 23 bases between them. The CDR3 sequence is CSVTPAISGVANEKLFF. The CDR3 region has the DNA TGCAGCGTCACACCTGCCATTTCAGGGGTAGCTAATGAAAAACTGTTTTTT.

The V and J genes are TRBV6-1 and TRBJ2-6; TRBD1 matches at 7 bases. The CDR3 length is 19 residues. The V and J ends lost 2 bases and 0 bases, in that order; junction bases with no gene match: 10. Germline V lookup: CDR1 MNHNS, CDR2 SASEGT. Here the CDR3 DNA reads TGTGCCAGCAGTGAAAAAGGGGGACAGCTTAGCTCTGGGGCCAACGTCCTGACTTTC. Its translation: CASSEKGGQLSSGANVLTF.

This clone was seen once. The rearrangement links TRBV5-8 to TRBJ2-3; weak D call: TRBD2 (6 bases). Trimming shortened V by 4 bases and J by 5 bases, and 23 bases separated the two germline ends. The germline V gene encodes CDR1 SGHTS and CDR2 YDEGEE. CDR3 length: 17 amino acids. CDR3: CASSLGRDSGWGDTQYF. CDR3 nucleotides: TGTGCCAGCAGCCTGGGCAGGGACTCAGGATGGGGAGATACGCAGTATTTT.

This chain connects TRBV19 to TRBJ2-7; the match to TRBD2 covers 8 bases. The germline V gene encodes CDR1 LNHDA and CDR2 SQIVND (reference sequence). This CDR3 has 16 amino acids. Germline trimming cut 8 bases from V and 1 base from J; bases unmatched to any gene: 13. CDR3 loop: CASQPSGRGPSYEQYF. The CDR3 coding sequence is TGTGCCAGTCAACCGAGCGGGAGAGGGCCATCCTACGAGCAGTACTTC.

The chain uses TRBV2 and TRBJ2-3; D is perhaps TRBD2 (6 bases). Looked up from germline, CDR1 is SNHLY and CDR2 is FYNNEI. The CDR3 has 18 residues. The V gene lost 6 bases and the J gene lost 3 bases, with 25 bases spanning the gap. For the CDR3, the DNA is TGTGCCAGCAGACTAACACCGTCCGGACTAACTAAAACAGATACGCAGTATTTT. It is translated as CASRLTPSGLTKTDTQYF.

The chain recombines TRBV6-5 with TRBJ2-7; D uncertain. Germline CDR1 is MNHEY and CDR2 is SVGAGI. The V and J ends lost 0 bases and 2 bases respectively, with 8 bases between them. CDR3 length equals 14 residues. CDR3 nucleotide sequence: TGTGCCAGCAGTTACTCGCCCAGTACCTACGAGCAGTACTTC. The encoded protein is CASSYSPSTYEQYF.

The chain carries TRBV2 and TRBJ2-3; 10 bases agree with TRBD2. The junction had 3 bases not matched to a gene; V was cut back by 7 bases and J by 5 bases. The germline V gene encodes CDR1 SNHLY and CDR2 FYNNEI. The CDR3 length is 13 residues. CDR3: CASNQRGGDTQYF. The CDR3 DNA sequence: TGTGCCAGCAACCAGCGGGGGGGAGATACGCAGTATTTT. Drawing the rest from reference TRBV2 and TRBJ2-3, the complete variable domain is EPEVTQTPSHQVTQMGQEVILRCVPISNHLYFYWYRQILGQKVEFLVSFYNNEISEKSEIFDDQFSVERPDGSNFTLKIRSTKLEDSAMYFCASNQRGGDTQYFGPGTRLTVL.

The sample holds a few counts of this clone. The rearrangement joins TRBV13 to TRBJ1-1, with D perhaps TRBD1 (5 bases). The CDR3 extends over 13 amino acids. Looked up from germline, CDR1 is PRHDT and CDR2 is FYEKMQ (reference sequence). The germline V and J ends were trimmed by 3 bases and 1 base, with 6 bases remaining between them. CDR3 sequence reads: CASSFRENTEAFF. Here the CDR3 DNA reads TGTGCCAGCAGCTTCAGGGAGAACACTGAAGCTTTCTTT. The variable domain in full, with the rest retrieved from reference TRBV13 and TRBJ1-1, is AAGVIQSPRHLIKEKRETATLKCYPIPRHDTVYWYQQGPGQDPQFLISFYEKMQSDKGSIPDRFSAQQFSDYHSELNMSSLELGDSALYFCASSFRENTEAFFGQGTRLTVV.

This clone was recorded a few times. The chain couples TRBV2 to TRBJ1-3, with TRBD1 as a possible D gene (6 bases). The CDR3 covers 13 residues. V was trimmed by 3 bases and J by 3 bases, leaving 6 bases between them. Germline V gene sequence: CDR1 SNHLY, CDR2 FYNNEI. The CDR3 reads CASSDRGGNTIYF. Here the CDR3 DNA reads TGTGCCAGCAGTGACAGGGGTGGAAACACCATATATTTT.

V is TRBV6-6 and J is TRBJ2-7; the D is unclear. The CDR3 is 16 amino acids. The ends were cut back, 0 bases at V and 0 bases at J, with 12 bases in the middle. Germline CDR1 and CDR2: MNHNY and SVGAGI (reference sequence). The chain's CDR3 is CASSYSPRVSSYEQYF. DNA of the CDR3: TGTGCCAGCAGTTACTCACCGCGAGTAAGCTCCTACGAGCAGTACTTC.

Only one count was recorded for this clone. Here the CDR3 reads CASSAGGAGGLSSYNEQFF. CDR3 bases: TGCGCCAGCAGCGCGGGGGGAGCGGGAGGGCTAAGCTCCTACAATGAGCAGTTCTTC. This sequence joins TRBV5-1 and TRBJ2-1, with 10 bases that match TRBD2. Germline V lookup: CDR1 SGHRS, CDR2 YFSETQ. V lost 4 bases, J lost 0 bases, and 13 bases stayed unmatched. The CDR3 contains 19 residues.